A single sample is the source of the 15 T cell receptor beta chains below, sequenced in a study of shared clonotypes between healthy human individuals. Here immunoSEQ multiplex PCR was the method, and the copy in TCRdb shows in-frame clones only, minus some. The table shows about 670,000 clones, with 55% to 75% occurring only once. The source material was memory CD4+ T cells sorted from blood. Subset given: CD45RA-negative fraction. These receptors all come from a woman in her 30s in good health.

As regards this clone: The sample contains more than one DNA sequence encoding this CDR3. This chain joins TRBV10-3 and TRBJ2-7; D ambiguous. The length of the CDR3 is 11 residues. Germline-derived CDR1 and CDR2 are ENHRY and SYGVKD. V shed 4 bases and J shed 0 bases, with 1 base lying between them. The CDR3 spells CAISASYEQYF. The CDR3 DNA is TGTGCCATCAGTGCCTCCTACGAGCAGTACTTC.

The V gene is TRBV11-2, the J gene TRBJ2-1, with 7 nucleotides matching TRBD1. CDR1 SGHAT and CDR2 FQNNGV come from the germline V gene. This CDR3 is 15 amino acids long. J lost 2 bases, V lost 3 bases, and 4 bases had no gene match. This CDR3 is CASSFQQGTYNEQFF. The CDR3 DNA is TGTGCCAGCAGCTTTCAACAGGGGACCTACAATGAGCAGTTCTTC.

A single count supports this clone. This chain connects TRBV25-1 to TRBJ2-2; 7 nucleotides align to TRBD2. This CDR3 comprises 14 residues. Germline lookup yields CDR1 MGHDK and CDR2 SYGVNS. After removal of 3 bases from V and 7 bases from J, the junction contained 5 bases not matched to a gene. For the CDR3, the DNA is TGTGCCAGCAGTGAGGGGACTACGCGCGGGGAGCTGTTTTTT. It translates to CASSEGTTRGELFF.

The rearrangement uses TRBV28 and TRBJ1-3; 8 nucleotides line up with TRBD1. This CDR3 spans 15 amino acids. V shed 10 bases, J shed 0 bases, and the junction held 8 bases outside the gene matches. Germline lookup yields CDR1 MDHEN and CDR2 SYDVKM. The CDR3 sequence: CAILETGVSGNTIYF. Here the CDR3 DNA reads TGTGCCATCTTGGAGACAGGGGTCTCTGGAAACACCATATATTTT.

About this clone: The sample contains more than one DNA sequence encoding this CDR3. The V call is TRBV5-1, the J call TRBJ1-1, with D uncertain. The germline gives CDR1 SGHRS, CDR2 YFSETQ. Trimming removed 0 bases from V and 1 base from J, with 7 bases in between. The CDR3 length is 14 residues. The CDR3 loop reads CASSLVPGNTEAFF. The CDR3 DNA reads TGCGCCAGCAGCTTGGTTCCGGGGAACACTGAAGCTTTCTTT.

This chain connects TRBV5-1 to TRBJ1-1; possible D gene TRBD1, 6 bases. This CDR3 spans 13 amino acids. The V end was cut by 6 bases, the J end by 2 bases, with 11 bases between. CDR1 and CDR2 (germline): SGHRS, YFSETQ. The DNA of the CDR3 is TGCGCCAGCAACAGGGATACAAACACTGAAGCTTTCTTT. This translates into CASNRDTNTEAFF.

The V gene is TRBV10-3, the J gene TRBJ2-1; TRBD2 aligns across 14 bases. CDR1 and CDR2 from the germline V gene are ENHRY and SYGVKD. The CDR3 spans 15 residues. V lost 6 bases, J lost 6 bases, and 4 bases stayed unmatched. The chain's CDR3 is CAIRGLAGEGNEQFF. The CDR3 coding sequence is TGTGCCATCAGGGGACTAGCGGGAGAGGGCAATGAGCAGTTCTTC.

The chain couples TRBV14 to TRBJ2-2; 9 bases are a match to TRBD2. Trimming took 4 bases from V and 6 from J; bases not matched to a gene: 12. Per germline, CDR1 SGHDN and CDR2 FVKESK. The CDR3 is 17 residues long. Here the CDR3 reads CASSPLAGVSLAGELFF. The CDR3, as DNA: TGTGCCAGCAGCCCACTAGCGGGCGTCTCGTTAGCCGGGGAGCTGTTTTTT. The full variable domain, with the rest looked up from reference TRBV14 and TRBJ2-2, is EAGVTQFPSHSVIEKGQTVTLRCDPISGHDNLYWYRRVMGKEIKFLLHFVKESKQDESGMPNNRFLAERTGGTYSTLKVQPAELEDSGVYFCASSPLAGVSLAGELFFGEGSRLTVL.

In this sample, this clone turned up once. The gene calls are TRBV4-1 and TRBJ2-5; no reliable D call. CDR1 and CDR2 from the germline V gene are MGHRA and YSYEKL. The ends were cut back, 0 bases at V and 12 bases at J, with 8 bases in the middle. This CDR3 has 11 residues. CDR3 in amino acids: CASSQDLQKYF. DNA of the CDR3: TGCGCCAGCAGCCAAGATCTACAGAAGTACTTC.

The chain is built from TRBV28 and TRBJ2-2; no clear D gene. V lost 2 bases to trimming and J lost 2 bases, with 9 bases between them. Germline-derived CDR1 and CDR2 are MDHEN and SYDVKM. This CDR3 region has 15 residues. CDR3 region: CASSLRLPNTGELFF. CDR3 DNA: TGTGCCAGCAGTTTAAGGCTCCCCAACACCGGGGAGCTGTTTTTT.

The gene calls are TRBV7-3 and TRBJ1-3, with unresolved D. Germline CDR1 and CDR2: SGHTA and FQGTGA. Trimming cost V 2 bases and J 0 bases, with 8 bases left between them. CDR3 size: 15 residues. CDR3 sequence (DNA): TGTGCCAGCAGCTTAGTTCGGGCCTCTGGAAACACCATATATTTT. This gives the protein CASSLVRASGNTIYF.

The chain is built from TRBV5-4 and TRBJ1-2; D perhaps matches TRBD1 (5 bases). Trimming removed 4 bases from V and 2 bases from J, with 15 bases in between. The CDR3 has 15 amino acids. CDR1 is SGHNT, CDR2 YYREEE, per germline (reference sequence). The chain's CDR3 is CASSQTVALNYGYTF. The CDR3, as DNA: TGTGCCAGCAGCCAGACAGTGGCCCTGAACTATGGCTACACCTTC. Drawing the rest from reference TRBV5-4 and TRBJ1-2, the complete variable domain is ETGVTQSPTHLIKTRGQQVTLRCSSQSGHNTVSWYQQALGQGPQFIFQYYREEENGRGNFPPRFSGLQFPNYSSELNVNALELDDSALYLCASSQTVALNYGYTFGSGTRLTVV.

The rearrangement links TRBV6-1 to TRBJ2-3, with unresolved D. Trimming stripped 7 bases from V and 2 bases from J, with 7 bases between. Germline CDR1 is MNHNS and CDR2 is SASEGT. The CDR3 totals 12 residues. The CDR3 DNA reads TGTGCCAGCACTTCCAACACAGATACGCAGTATTTT. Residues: CASTSNTDTQYF.

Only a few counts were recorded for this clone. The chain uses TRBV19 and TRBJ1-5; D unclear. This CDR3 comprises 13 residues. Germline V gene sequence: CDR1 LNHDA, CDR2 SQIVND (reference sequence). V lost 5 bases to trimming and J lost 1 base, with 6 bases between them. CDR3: CASSPISNQPQHF. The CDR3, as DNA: TGTGCCAGTAGTCCCATAAGCAATCAGCCCCAGCATTTT. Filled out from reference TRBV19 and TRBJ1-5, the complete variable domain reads DGGITQSPKYLFRKEGQNVTLSCEQNLNHDAMYWYRQDPGQGLRLIYYSQIVNDFQKGDIAEGYSVSREKKESFPLTVTSAQKNPTAFYLCASSPISNQPQHFGDGTRLSIL.

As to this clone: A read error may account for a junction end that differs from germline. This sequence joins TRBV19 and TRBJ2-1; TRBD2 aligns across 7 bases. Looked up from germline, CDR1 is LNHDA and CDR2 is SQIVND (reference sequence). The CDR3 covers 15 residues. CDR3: CASRIGPSGSGEQFF. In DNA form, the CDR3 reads TGTGCCAGTAGGATAGGTCCTAGCGGAAGCGGGGAGCAGTTCTTC. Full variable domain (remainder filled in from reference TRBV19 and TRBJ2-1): DGGITQSPKYLFRKEGQNVTLSCEQNLNHDAMYWYRQDPGQGLRLIYYSQIVNDFQKGDIAEGYSVSREKKESFPLTVTSAQKNPTAFYLCASRIGPSGSGEQFFGPGTRLTVL.